The 16 T cell receptor beta chains below were found in one sample sequenced in a study of identifying expanded T cells in peripheral blood. Assay: immunoSEQ multiplex PCR; the TCRdb copy retains only in-frame clones and omits some. The table lists around 100,000 clones, over 75% of them singletons. The sample comprised blood. The receptors originated from a person aged 18 to 75 in good health.

This chain connects TRBV4-1 to TRBJ2-2, with D unclear. The CDR3 loop spans 16 amino acids. V gave up 6 bases and J gave up 1 base, with 15 bases separating them. From germline, CDR1 is MGHRA and CDR2 YSYEKL. As DNA, the CDR3 is TGCGCCAGCAGACCCGGAGCCTGGGGGAACACCGGGGAGCTGTTTTTT. It translates to CASRPGAWGNTGELFF.

The chain recombines TRBV5-1 with TRBJ1-1; TRBD1 matches 7 bases. Germline CDR1 and CDR2: SGHRS and YFSETQ. V was pared by 1 base and J by 0 bases, with 6 bases of the junction left unmatched. This CDR3 contains 16 residues. The chain's CDR3 is CASSLTGEGLNTEAFF. As DNA, the CDR3 is TGCGCCAGCAGCTTGACAGGGGAGGGTTTGAACACTGAAGCTTTCTTT.

CDR3 nucleotide sequence: TGTGCCAGCATTCGCGGCCTCGGGTGGGATACGCAGTATTTT. This translates into CASIRGLGWDTQYF. This chain links TRBV28 with TRBJ2-3; no definite D call. The length of the CDR3 is 14 residues. From germline, CDR1 is MDHEN and CDR2 SYDVKM. Trimming stripped 7 bases from V and 6 bases from J, with 17 bases between.

The gene calls are TRBV9 and TRBJ1-1, with TRBD1 as a possible D gene (5 bases). Looked up from germline, CDR1 is SGDLS and CDR2 is YYNGEE. The CDR3 has 15 residues. Trimming took 0 bases from V and 3 from J, leaving 12 bases between them. CDR3 sequence (DNA): TGTGCCAGCAGCGTAGAAAGAGGGGCCTACACTGAAGCTTTCTTT. Its protein product is CASSVERGAYTEAFF. Full variable domain (rest looked up from reference TRBV9 and TRBJ1-1): DSGVTQTPKHLITATGQRVTLRCSPRSGDLSVYWYQQSLDQGLQFLIQYYNGEERAKGNILERFSAQQFPDLHSELNLSSLELGDSALYFCASSVERGAYTEAFFGQGTRLTVV.

The V and J genes are TRBV2 and TRBJ1-5, with a weak D call TRBD1 (6 bases). Germline V CDR1 and CDR2: SNHLY, FYNNEI. This CDR3 is built from 15 residues. V lost 6 bases, J lost 6 bases, and 18 bases lay in between. The CDR3 region is CASSVSGGARQPQHF. As DNA, the CDR3 is TGTGCCAGCAGCGTAAGCGGGGGCGCGCGTCAGCCCCAGCATTTT.

The chain combines TRBV10-3 with TRBJ2-2, with TRBD1 identical over 7 bases. The CDR3 length is 14 residues. Germline CDR1 ENHRY, CDR2 SYGVKD. V lost 10 bases and J lost 2; bases outside the gene matches: 7. The CDR3 DNA is TGTGCCACCAACGACAGGGTTAACACCGGGGAGCTGTTTTTT. It translates to CATNDRVNTGELFF.

This chain connects TRBV7-8 to TRBJ2-1; maybe TRBD2 (7 bases). Germline V gives CDR1 SGHVS, CDR2 FQNEAQ. V gave up 1 base and J gave up 1 base, with 23 bases separating them. The CDR3 has 20 amino acids. The CDR3 coding sequence is TGTGCCAGCAGCTTAGGGCACGGAAGGGGGGGGCGTGTGTCCTACAATGAGCAGTTCTTC. Residues: CASSLGHGRGGRVSYNEQFF.

The chain recombines TRBV19 with TRBJ2-1, with 15 bases matching TRBD2. The CDR3 covers 20 residues. Losses at the gene ends were 6 bases for V and 1 base for J; bases not matched to a gene: 13. Germline lookup yields CDR1 LNHDA and CDR2 SQIVND (reference sequence). CDR3 sequence (DNA): TGTGCCAGTAGGCCTCGGACTAGCGGGAGGGCCGGTGGGTCCTACAATGAGCAGTTCTTC. As protein: CASRPRTSGRAGGSYNEQFF.

The chain is built from TRBV5-6 and TRBJ1-2; 7 nucleotides match TRBD1. Looked up from germline, CDR1 is SGHDT and CDR2 is YYEEEE. V gave up 4 bases and J gave up 6 bases; unmatched junction bases: 9. This CDR3 contains 14 residues. CDR3 residues: CASSLPGQRHGYTF. CDR3 bases: TGTGCCAGCAGCCTCCCGGGACAGCGCCATGGCTACACCTTC.

The gene calls are TRBV5-6 and TRBJ2-7, with TRBD1 matching 9 bases. The CDR3 totals 16 residues. With 4 bases clipped from V and 3 bases from J, the junction kept 11 bases outside the gene matches. Germline V gene sequence: CDR1 SGHDT, CDR2 YYEEEE. The CDR3 sequence: CASSPGPTGGIYEQYF. DNA for the CDR3: TGTGCCAGCAGCCCGGGACCTACAGGGGGCATCTACGAGCAGTACTTC.

The J gene is TRBJ1-6, the V gene TRBV2, with 7 bases lining up with TRBD1. J gave up 10 bases and V 4 bases, and 4 bases lay outside the gene matches. The CDR3 is 13 residues long. The V gene's germline CDR1 is SNHLY and CDR2 FYNNEI. Written as DNA, the CDR3 is TGTGCCAGCAGTGGACAGGGTAGGTCACCCCTCCACTTT. It is translated as CASSGQGRSPLHF.

The chain uses TRBV30 and TRBJ1-1; D may be TRBD1 (5 bases). CDR3 length: 12 amino acids. Per germline, CDR1 GTSNPN and CDR2 SVGIG (reference sequence). V lost 3 bases, J lost 7 bases, and 12 bases lay in between. The CDR3 protein is CAWSRGGSEAFF. The CDR3 DNA reads as TGTGCCTGGAGCCGTGGGGGTAGTGAAGCTTTCTTT.

The V call is TRBV10-3, the J call TRBJ1-3; perhaps TRBD1 as D (5 bases). Between the trimmed V and J ends, which lost 8 bases and 7 bases, there was a span of 21 bases. CDR1 ENHRY and CDR2 SYGVKD come from the germline V gene. The CDR3 totals 15 residues. In DNA form, the CDR3 reads TGTGCCATCCCGGCAGGGTCGGCGGCGGGGAACACCATATATTTT. Its protein is CAIPAGSAAGNTIYF.

The rearrangement links TRBV18 to TRBJ1-1, with D uncertain. Germline assignment: CDR1 KGHSH and CDR2 LQKENI. This CDR3 comprises 16 residues. V lost 0 bases and J lost 0, with 11 bases in between. The CDR3 loop reads CASSPPNRFMNTEAFF. The CDR3 DNA is TGTGCCAGCTCACCACCGAACAGATTCATGAACACTGAAGCTTTCTTT.

Only one count was recorded for this clone. The chain recombines TRBV6-5 with TRBJ2-7, with D unclear. V was clipped by 2 bases and J by 2 bases, with 10 bases between them. CDR1 MNHEY and CDR2 SVGAGI come from the germline V gene. The CDR3 is 14 residues long. In DNA form, the CDR3 reads TGTGCCAGCAGTTACGGCGTGGGTGCCTACGAGCAGTACTTC. Translating gives CASSYGVGAYEQYF.

Comment on this clone: Additional DNA sequences in this sample encode the identical CDR3. The chain recombines TRBV5-1 with TRBJ1-2; TRBD1 matches at 7 bases. V was clipped by 0 bases and J by 6 bases; unmatched bases: 20. The CDR3 extends over 19 amino acids. CDR1 and CDR2 (germline): SGHRS, YFSETQ. The CDR3 loop is CASSLALPPPDRGRDGYTF. The DNA of the CDR3 is TGCGCCAGCAGCTTGGCCCTCCCTCCCCCCGATAGGGGGCGGGATGGCTACACCTTC.